Listed here are 5 T cell receptor beta chains from one sample, sequenced in a study of Graves' ophthalmopathy and Graves' hyperthyroidism. RNA transcripts were the template, and TCR beta CDR3 regions were amplified from them. First-round RT-PCR relied on HTBI primers, and a second-round multiplex PCR came next. One entry per CDR3 protein results from TCRdb running MiXCR on the multiplex PCR reads. The sample consists of a few hundred thousand distinct CDR3 sequences, roughly 17% of them appearing once. The sequenced sample was peripheral blood. The receptor set was obtained from an adult woman with stable Graves' hyperthyroidism.

In its sample, this clonotype was seen many times. This sequence joins TRBV13 and TRBJ1-1; a possible D gene is TRBD1 (6 bases). The CDR3 has 16 amino acids. Trimming removed 5 bases at V and 1 base at J, with 17 bases between. Germline V lookup: CDR1 PRHDT, CDR2 FYEKMQ (reference sequence). The CDR3 protein is CASSLYVRGSNTEAFF. Here the CDR3 DNA reads TGTGCCAGCAGCCTATATGTCAGGGGATCGAACACTGAAGCTTTCTTT.

This clonotype was observed at least ten times. The chain joins TRBV28 to TRBJ1-2, with a weak D call TRBD1 (5 bases). CDR3 length: 15 amino acids. Germline values: CDR1 MDHEN, CDR2 SYDVKM. The V end was cut by 2 bases, the J end by 5 bases, with 15 bases between. The CDR3 is CASSLGTDDFYGYTF. Here the CDR3 DNA reads TGTGCCAGCAGTTTAGGGACGGATGATTTTTATGGCTACACCTTC.

This rearrangement joins TRBV5-1 to TRBJ1-2; 11 nucleotides agree with TRBD1. J lost 2 bases, V lost 4 bases, and 4 bases had no gene match. This CDR3 comprises 15 residues. CDR1 and CDR2 from the germline V gene are SGHRS and YFSETQ. The DNA for the CDR3 is TGCGCCAGCAGCGAGGGACAGGGGGTAAACTATGGCTACACCTTC. The encoded protein is CASSEGQGVNYGYTF.

This clonotype was detected many times. The rearrangement joins TRBV7-9 to TRBJ1-1, with no clear D. The germline V gene encodes CDR1 SEHNR and CDR2 FQNEAQ (reference sequence). Trimming removed 5 bases from V and 4 bases from J, with 17 bases in between. The CDR3 length is 15 residues. The CDR3 DNA reads as TGTGCCAGCAGCCCCTATCGATTCCGCGGCACTGAAGCTTTCTTT. This codes for CASSPYRFRGTEAFF. The full variable domain, in which reference TRBV7-9 and TRBJ1-1 provide the parts outside the CDR3, is DTGVSQNPRHKITKRGQNVTFRCDPISEHNRLYWYRQTLGQGPEFLTYFQNEAQLEKSRLLSDRFSAERPKGSFSTLEIQRTEQGDSAMYLCASSPYRFRGTEAFFGQGTRLTVV.

V is TRBV10-3 and J is TRBJ2-6; D might be TRBD1 or TRBD2, each matching 6 bases. Trimming pared 2 bases from V and 0 bases from J, leaving 11 bases between. CDR1 is ENHRY and CDR2 is SYGVKD in the germline V gene. This CDR3 region has 17 residues. CDR3 residues: CAISESKGGSGANVLTF. The CDR3 DNA reads as TGTGCCATCAGTGAGAGTAAGGGGGGCTCTGGGGCCAACGTCCTGACTTTC.